This TCR beta chain was identified during a study of glioma-infiltrating T cells after dendritic cell vaccination. Described time point: after dendritic cell vaccination, including at tumor progression/relapse. Libraries were prepared by immunoSEQ multiplex PCR; TCRdb keeps only in-frame clonotypes and omits some of them. This table has roughly 100,000 clones, roughly 89% appearing once. The sequence derives from a human donor with glioblastoma. The sample was blood, taken after dendritic cell vaccination.

CDR3 coding DNA: TGTGCCAGTACCTTAGCGGGAGTATCCTACAATGAGCAGTTCTTC. Its protein product is CASTLAGVSYNEQFF. The V gene is TRBV19, the J gene TRBJ2-1; TRBD2 matches 9 bases. V lost 7 bases, J lost 1 base, and 5 bases stayed unmatched. The length of the CDR3 is 15 residues. Looked up from germline, CDR1 is LNHDA and CDR2 is SQIVND (reference sequence).